The clone carrying this TCR beta chain came up many times. What it recognizes is unknown. These data come from a study of Graves' ophthalmopathy and Graves' hyperthyroidism. RNA transcripts served as template for amplifying TCR beta CDR3 sequences. HTBI primers were used in a first-round RT-PCR, which preceded a second-round multiplex PCR. From the multiplex PCR reads, TCRdb called clonotypes with MiXCR, one entry per CDR3 protein. The sample shows over 500,000 distinct CDR3 sequences, about 24% of them seen only once. CDR1 is MNHEY, CDR2 SVGAGI, per germline. The length of the CDR3 is 17 residues. The V gene end was trimmed by 4 bases and the J gene end by 3 bases; junction bases not matched to a gene: 8. Hyperthyroidism patients, aged 18 to 65, were newly diagnosed, under 2 months' duration. Clinical symptoms, serum thyroxine, TRAb, thyroid ultrasound and orbital computed tomography were relied on for diagnosis. A roughly 10 ml volume of fresh peripheral blood provided the PBMCs.

Findings and caveats of the study: The majority of expanded thyroid clonotypes above 0.001 frequency also occurred in blood.

The receptor was derived from a woman between 18 and 30 years old with stable Graves' hyperthyroidism. Some clones in this sample may be carry-over from other donors' samples. The V call is TRBV6-5, the J call TRBJ2-5, with TRBD2 matching 13 bases. Sequencing was carried out using peripheral blood. As DNA, the CDR3 is TGTGCCAGCAGTTTCACACGGACTAGCGGGGGTAAAGAGACCCAGTACTTC. This sequence encodes CASSFTRTSGGKETQYF.